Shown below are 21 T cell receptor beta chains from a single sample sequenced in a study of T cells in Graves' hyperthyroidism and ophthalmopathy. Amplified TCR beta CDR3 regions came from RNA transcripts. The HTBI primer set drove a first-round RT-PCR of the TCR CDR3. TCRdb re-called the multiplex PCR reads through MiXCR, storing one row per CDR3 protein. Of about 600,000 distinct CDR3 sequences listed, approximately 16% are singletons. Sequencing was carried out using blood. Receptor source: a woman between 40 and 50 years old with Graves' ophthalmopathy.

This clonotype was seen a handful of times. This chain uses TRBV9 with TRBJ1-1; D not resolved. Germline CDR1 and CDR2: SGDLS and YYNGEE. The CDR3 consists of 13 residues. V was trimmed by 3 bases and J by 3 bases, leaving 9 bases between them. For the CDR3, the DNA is TGTGCCAGCAGCGCACACAGAGACACTGAAGCTTTCTTT. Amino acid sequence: CASSAHRDTEAFF.

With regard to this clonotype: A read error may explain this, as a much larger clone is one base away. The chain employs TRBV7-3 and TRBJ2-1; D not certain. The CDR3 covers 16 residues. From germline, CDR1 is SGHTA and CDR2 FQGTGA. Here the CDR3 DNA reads TGTGCCAGCAGCTTAGTCAGTGGCCATTCCTACAATGAGCAGCTCTTC. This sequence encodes CASSLVSGHSYNEQLF.

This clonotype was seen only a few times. This CDR3 is CASTLRGLASGVRSYNEQFF. Here the CDR3 DNA reads TGTGCCAGCACCCTCAGGGGGTTGGCTAGCGGGGTTCGCTCCTACAATGAGCAGTTCTTC. The chain combines TRBV28 with TRBJ2-1, with 9 bases that match TRBD2. The CDR3 length is 20 residues. V lost 7 bases, J lost 0 bases, and 19 bases stayed unmatched. The germline CDR1 and CDR2 sequences are MDHEN and SYDVKM.

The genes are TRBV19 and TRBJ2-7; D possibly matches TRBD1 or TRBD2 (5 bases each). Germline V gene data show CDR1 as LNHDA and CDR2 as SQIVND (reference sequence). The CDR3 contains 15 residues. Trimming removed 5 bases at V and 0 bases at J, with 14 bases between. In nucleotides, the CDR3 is TGTGCCAGTAGTCCCGGGACGGTTATCTCCTACGAGCAGTACTTC. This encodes CASSPGTVISYEQYF.

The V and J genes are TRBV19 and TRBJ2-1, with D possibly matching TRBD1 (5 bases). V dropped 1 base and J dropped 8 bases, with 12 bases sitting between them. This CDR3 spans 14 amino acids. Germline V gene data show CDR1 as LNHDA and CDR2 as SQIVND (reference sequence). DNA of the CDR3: TGTGCCAGTAGTATAGGGCTCAGGGCCCATGAGCAGTTCTTC. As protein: CASSIGLRAHEQFF.

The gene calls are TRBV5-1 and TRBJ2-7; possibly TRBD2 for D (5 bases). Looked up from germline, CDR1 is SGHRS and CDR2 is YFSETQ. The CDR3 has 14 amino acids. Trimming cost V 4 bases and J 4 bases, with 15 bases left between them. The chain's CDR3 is CASSTGPTGYEQYF. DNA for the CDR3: TGCGCCAGCAGCACGGGCCCTACGGGATACGAGCAGTACTTC.

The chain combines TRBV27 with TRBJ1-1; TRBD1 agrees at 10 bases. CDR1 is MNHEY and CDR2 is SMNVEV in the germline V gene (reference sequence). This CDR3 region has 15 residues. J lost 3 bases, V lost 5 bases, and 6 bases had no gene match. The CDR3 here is CASSRQGAGYTEAFF. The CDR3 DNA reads TGTGCCAGCAGTCGACAGGGGGCAGGGTACACTGAAGCTTTCTTT.

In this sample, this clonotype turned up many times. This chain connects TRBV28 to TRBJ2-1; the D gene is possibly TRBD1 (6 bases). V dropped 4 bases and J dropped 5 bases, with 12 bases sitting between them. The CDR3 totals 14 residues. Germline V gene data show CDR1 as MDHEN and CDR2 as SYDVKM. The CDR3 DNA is TGTGCCAGCAGTTGGACAGTTTCCCACAATGAGCAGTTCTTC. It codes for CASSWTVSHNEQFF.

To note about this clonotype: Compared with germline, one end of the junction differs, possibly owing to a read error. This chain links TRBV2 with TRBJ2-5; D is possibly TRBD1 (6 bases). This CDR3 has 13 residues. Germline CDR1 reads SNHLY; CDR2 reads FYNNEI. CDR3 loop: CANSDWDTETQYF. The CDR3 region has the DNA TGTGCCAACAGTGATTGGGACACGGAGACCCAGTACTTC.

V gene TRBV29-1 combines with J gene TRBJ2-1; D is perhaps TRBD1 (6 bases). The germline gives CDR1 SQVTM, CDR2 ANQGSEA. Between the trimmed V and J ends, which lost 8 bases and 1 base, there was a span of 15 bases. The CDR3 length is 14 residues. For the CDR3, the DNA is TGCAGCCTTAGACCAGGGGCTTCCTACAATGAGCAGTTCTTC. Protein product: CSLRPGASYNEQFF.

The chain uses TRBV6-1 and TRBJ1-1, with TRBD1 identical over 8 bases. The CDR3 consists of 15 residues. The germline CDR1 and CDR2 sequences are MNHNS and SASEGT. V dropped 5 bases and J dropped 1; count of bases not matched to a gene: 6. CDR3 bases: TGTGCCAGCAGTTTCGGGACAGGCAAGAACACTGAAGCTTTCTTT. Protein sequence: CASSFGTGKNTEAFF.

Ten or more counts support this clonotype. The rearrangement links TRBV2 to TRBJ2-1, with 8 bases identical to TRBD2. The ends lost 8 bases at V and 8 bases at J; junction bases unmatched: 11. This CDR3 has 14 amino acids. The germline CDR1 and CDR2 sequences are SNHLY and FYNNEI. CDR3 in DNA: TGTGCCAGCCAAACCGGGACTAGTGTCTATGAGCAGTTCTTC. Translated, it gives CASQTGTSVYEQFF. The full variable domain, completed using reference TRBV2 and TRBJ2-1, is EPEVTQTPSHQVTQMGQEVILRCVPISNHLYFYWYRQILGQKVEFLVSFYNNEISEKSEIFDDQFSVERPDGSNFTLKIRSTKLEDSAMYFCASQTGTSVYEQFFGPGTRLTVL.

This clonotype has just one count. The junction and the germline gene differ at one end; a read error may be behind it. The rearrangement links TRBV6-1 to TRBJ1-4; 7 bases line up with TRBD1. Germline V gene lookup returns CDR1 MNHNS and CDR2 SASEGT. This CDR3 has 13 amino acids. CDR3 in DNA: TGTGCCGGCAGTCCCACTCAGGGGGGAAAACTGTTTTTT. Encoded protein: CAGSPTQGGKLFF.

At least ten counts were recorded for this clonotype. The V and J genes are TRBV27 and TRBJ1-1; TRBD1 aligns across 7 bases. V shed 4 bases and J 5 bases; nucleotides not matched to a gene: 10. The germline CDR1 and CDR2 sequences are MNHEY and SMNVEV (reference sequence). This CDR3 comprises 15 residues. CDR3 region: CASSWDSRARTEAFF. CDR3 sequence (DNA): TGTGCCAGCAGTTGGGACAGTCGGGCGAGGACTGAAGCTTTCTTT.

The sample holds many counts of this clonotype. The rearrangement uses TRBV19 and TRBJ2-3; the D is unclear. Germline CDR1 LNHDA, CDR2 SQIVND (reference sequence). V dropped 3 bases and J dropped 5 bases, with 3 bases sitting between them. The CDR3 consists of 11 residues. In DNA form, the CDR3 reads TGTGCCAGTAGTATGGTAGATACGCAGTATTTT. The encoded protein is CASSMVDTQYF.

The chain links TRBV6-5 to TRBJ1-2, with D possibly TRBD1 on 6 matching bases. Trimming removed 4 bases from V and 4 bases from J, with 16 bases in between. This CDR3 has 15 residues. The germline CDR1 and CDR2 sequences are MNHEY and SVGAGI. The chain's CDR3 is CASSLTLGGGYGYTF. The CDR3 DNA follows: TGTGCCAGCAGTTTGACCCTGGGAGGGGGCTATGGCTACACCTTC.

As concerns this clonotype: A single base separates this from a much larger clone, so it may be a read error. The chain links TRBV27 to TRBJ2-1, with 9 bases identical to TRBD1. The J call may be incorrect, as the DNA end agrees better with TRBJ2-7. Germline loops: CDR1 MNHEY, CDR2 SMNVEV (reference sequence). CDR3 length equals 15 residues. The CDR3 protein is CASSSGQGRGNEQYF. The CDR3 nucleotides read TGTGCCAGCAGTTCGGGACAGGGAAGGGGCAATGAGCAGTACTTC.

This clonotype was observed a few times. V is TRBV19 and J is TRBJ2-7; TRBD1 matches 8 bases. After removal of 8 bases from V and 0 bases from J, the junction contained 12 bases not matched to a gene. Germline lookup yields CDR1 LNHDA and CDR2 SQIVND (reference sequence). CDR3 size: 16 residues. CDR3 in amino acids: CASSRLRDRSSYEQYF. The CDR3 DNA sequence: TGTGCCAGTTCGCGATTGCGGGACAGGAGCTCCTACGAGCAGTACTTC.

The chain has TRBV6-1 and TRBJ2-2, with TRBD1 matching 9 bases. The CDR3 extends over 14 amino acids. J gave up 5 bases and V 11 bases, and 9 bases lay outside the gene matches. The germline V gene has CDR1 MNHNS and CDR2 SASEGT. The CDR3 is CAVMGQGTTGELFF. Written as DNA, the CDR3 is TGTGCCGTCATGGGACAGGGAACGACCGGGGAGCTGTTTTTT.

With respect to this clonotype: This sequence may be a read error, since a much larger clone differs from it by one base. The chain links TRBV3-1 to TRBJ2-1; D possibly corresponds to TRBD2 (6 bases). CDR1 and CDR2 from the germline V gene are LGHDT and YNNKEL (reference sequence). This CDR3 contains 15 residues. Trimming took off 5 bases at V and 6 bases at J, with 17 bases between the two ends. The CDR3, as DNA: TGTGCCAGCAGCGGAGGACCAGCGGGCAGCAATGAGCAGTTCTTC. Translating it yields CASSGGPAGSNEQFF.

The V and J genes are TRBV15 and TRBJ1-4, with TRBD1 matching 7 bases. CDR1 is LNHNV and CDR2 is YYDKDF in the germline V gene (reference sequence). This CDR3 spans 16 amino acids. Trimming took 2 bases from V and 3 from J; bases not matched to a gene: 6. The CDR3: CATSRNLGQSNEKLFF. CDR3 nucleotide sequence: TGTGCCACCAGCAGAAACTTGGGACAGTCTAATGAAAAACTGTTTTTT.